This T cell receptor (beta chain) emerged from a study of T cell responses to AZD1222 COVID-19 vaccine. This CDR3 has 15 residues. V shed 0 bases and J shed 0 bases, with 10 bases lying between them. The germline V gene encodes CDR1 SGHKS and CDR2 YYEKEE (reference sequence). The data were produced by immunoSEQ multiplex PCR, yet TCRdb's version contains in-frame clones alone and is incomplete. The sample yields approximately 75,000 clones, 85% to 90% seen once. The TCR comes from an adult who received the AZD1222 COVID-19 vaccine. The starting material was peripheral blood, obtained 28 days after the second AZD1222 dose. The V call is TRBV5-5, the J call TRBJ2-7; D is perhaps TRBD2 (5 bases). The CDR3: CASSLVPGNSYEQYF. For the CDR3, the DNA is TGTGCCAGCAGCTTGGTGCCGGGAAACTCCTACGAGCAGTACTTC.